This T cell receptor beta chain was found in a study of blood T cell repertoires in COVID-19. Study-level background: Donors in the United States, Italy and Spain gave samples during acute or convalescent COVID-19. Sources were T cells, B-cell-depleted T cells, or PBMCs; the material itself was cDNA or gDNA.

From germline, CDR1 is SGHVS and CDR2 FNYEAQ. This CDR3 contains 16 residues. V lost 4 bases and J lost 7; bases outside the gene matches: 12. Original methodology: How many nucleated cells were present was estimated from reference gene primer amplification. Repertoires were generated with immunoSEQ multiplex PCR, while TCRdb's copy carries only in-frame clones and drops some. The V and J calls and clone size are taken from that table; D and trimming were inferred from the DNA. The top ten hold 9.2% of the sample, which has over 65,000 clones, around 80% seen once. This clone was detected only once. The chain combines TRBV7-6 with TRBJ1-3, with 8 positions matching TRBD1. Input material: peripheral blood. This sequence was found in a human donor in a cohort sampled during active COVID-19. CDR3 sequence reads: CASSSILRGRGNTIYF. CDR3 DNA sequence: TGTGCCAGCAGCTCCATCCTCAGGGGGCGCGGGAACACCATATATTTT.